This T cell receptor beta chain is drawn from a study of T-cell reconstitution after alpha-beta-depleted transplantation in children. A TCRbeta library incorporating unique molecular identifiers was prepared. TCRdb re-analysed the PCR reads in MiXCR, keeping a single row per CDR3 protein. Of around 370,000 distinct CDR3 sequences in the sample, around a tenth are singletons; the top ten hold roughly 2.5%. This CDR3 contains 16 residues. Germline loops: CDR1 SEHNR, CDR2 FQNEAQ (reference sequence). The junction had 5 bases not matched to a gene; V was cut back by 3 bases and J by 1 base. The input for sequencing was PBMCs from the stem cell graft donor, taken from the stem cell graft. This TCR derives from a human donor who donated a stem cell graft to a child with acute lymphoblastic leukemia. V and J are TRBV7-9 and TRBJ1-1; TRBD1 aligns across 10 bases. The CDR3 bases are TGTGCCAGCAGCTTTGGGACAGGGGTTCCGAACACTGAAGCTTTCTTT. Translating gives CASSFGTGVPNTEAFF.